This T cell receptor (beta chain) was recorded in a study of molecular identifiers for immune sequencing clone quantification. The CDR3 loop spans 14 amino acids. Germline V CDR1 and CDR2: SQVTM, ANQGSEA. V lost 1 base and J lost 2; bases outside the gene matches: 0. This clonotype was picked up many times. Using its own MiXCR run on the PCR reads, TCRdb lists one record per CDR3 protein. Of more than 300,000 distinct CDR3 sequences in the sample, 20% to 25% were seen once. The sample comprised naive CD8+ T cells from blood, with Jurkat cell RNA spiked in. Stated subset: FACS-sorted CD8+CD4-CCR7+CD45RA+ naive T cells. The TCR originated in a human donor in good health. Some libraries in this study had Jurkat cell RNA spiked in. The chain is built from TRBV29-1 and TRBJ2-2; TRBD1 matches at 8 bases. The CDR3 bases are TGCAGCGTTGAAGCAGGGGGCAACACCGGGGAGCTGTTTTTT. Translating gives CSVEAGGNTGELFF.